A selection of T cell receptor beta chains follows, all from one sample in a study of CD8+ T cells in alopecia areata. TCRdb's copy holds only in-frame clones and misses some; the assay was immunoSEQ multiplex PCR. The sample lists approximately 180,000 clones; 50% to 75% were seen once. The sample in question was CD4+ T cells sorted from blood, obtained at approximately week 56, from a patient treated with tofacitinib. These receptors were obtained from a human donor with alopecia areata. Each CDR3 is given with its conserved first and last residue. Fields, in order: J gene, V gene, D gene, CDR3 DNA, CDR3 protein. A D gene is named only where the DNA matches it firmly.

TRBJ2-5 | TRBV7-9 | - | TGTGCCAGCAGCTTTTCAGGGAGGGAGACCCAGTACTTC | CASSFSGRETQYF
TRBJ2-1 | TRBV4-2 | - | TGTGCCAGCAGCCAAGAATGGTCCTACAATGAGCAGTTCTTC | CASSQEWSYNEQFF
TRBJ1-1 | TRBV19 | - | TGTGCCAGTAGCCTAAGGAGAGGCACTGAAGCTTTCTTT | CASSLRRGTEAFF
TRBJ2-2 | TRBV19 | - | TGTGCCAGTAGTATTGGACACCTGAACACCGGGGAGCTGTTTTTT | CASSIGHLNTGELFF
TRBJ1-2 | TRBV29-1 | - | TGCAGCGTTGATCAGCCGGTGGGCTACACCTTC | CSVDQPVGYTF
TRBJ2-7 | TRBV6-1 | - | TGTGCCAGCAGTGCCGGGACACGGGGGCCCTATCTCTACGAGCAGTACTTC | CASSAGTRGPYLYEQYF
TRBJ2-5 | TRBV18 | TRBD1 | TGTGCCAGCTCGCCCGACAGGGGAGATCAAGAGACCCAGTACTTC | CASSPDRGDQETQYF
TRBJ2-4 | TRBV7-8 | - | TGTGCCAGCAGCCAGCACGGTGGCAGGGGACAAACCAAAAACATTCAGTACTTC | CASSQHGGRGQTKNIQYF
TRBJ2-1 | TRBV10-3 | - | TGTGCCATCAGTGGCTGGGGAGATGGGGCTCACAATGAGCAGTTCTTC | CAISGWGDGAHNEQFF
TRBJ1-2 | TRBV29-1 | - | TGCAGCTTCGGGACGGCTGCTAACTATGGCTACACCTTC | CSFGTAANYGYTF